This T cell receptor (beta chain) was observed in a study of blood T cells in healthy people across ages. Extractions gave at least 6 micrograms of total RNA per sample. In germline, CDR1 is SQVTM, CDR2 ANQGSEA. CDR3 length: 14 residues. Between the trimmed V and J ends, which lost 7 bases and 1 base, there was a span of 16 bases. Next came a second PCR, run for about 6 to 12 cycles, which used a sample-barcoded 5' primer along with a J-beta primer mix. Carrying 12 random nucleotides, a template-switch adaptor labeled each individual cDNA molecule. Each CDR3 protein gets one entry after TCRdb re-called the 5' RACE reads with MiXCR. The sample includes about 1.1 million distinct CDR3 sequences, around two fifths seen only once; the top ten take about an eighth. On this clonotype: Its antigen is as yet unknown.

Study observations and caveats: Expanded clonotype shifts may have been confounded, as the donors had an unknown CMV status.

Sequenced: blood. J is TRBJ1-1 and V is TRBV29-1; possibly TRBD1 for D (6 bases). This TCR derives from a man aged 18 to 30 in good health. CDR3 nucleotide sequence: TGCAGCGCTGGAGGACCACAGGGGAACACTGAAGCTTTCTTT. Translating it yields CSAGGPQGNTEAFF.